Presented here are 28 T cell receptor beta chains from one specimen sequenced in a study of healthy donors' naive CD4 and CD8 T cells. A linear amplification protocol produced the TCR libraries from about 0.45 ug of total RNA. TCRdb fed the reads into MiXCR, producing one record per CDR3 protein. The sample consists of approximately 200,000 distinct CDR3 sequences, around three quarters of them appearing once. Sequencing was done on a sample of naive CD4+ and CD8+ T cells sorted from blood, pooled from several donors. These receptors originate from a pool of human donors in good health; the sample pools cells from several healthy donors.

Here the CDR3 reads CSAGRDYNEQFF. In DNA, the CDR3 is TGCAGCGCCGGCAGAGATTACAATGAGCAGTTCTTC. The V gene is TRBV29-1, the J gene TRBJ2-1; D is unresolved. Trimming took 7 bases from V and 4 from J, leaving 11 bases between them. The germline CDR1 and CDR2 sequences are SQVTM and ANQGSEA. The CDR3 covers 12 residues.

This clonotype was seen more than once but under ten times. The CDR3 DNA reads as TGTGCCAGCAGTAAACAGGGAAACACTGAAGCTTTCTTT. Translated, it gives CASSKQGNTEAFF. V gene TRBV6-5 combines with J gene TRBJ1-1, with D possibly matching TRBD1 (6 bases). This CDR3 comprises 13 residues. Trimming took off 5 bases at V and 2 bases at J, with 9 bases between the two ends. CDR1 and CDR2 (germline): MNHEY, SVGAGI.

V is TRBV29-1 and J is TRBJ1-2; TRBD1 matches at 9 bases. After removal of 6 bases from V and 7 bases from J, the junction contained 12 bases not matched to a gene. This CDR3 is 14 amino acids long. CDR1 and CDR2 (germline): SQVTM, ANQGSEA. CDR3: CSVDRGSSLSGYTF. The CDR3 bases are TGCAGCGTGGACAGGGGTTCCTCCCTCAGTGGCTACACCTTC.

The CDR3 region is CASSSVMNTEAFF. The CDR3 region has the DNA TGTGCCAGCAGTTCCGTCATGAACACTGAAGCTTTCTTT. The rearrangement links TRBV4-2 to TRBJ1-1; no clear D gene. Germline V CDR1 and CDR2: LGHNA, YNFKEQ. The CDR3 consists of 13 residues. The V end lost 6 bases, the J end lost 0 bases, and 8 bases lay between the germline ends.

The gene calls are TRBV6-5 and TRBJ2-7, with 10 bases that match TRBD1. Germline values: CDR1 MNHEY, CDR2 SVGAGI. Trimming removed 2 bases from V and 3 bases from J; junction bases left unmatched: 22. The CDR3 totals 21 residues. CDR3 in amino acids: CASSYVLRFASRDRGNYEQYF. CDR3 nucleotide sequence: TGTGCCAGCAGTTACGTCCTTCGGTTTGCGTCCCGGGACAGGGGAAACTACGAGCAGTACTTC.

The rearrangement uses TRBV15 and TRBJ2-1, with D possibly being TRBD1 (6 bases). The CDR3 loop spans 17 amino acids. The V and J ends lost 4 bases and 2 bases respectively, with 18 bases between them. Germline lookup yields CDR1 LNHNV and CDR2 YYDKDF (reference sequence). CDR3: CATSIQATGTPYNEQFF. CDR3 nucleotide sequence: TGTGCCACCAGCATCCAAGCGACAGGCACTCCCTACAATGAGCAGTTCTTC. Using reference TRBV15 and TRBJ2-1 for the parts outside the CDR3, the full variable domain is DAMVIQNPRYQVTQFGKPVTLSCSQTLNHNVMYWYQQKSSQAPKLLFHYYDKDFNNEADTPDNFQSRRPNTSFCFLDIRSPGLGDTAMYLCATSIQATGTPYNEQFFGPGTRLTVL.

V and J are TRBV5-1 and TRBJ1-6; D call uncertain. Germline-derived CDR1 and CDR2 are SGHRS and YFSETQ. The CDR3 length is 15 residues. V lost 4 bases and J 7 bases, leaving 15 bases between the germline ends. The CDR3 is CASSGDWAGNSPLHF. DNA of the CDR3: TGCGCCAGCAGCGGGGATTGGGCTGGCAATTCACCCCTCCACTTT.

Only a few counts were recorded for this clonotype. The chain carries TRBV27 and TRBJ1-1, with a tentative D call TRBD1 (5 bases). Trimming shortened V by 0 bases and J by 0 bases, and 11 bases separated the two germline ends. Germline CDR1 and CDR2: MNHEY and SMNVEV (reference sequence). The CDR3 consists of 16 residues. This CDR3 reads CASSLSAGTMNTEAFF. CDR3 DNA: TGTGCCAGCAGTTTATCGGCAGGGACCATGAACACTGAAGCTTTCTTT.

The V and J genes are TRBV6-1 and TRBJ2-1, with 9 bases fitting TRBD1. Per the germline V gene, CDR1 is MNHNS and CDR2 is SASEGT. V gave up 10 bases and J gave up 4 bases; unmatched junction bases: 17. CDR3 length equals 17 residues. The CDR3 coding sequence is TGTGCCACCTCCGAATCGGTGGGGGGGACAGGGTACAATGAGCAGTTCTTC. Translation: CATSESVGGTGYNEQFF.

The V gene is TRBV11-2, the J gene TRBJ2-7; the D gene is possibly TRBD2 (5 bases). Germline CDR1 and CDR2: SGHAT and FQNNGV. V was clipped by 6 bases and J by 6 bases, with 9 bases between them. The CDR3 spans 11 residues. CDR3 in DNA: TGTGCCAGCAGACTAGACCTCGAGCAGTACTTC. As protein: CASRLDLEQYF.

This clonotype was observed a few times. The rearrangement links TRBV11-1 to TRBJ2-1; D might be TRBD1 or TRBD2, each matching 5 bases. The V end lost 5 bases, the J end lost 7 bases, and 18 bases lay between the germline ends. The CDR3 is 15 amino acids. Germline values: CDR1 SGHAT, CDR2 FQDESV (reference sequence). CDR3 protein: CASSRDVVFVNEQFF. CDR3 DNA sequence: TGTGCCAGCAGCCGGGACGTCGTTTTCGTTAATGAGCAGTTCTTC.

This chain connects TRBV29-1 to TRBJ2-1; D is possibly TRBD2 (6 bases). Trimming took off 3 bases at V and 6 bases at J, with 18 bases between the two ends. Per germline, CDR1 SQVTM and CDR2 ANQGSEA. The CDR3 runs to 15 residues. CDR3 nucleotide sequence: TGCAGCGTTGAGGAGCTAGCGCGAGGGGCCAATGAGCAGTTCTTC. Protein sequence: CSVEELARGANEQFF.

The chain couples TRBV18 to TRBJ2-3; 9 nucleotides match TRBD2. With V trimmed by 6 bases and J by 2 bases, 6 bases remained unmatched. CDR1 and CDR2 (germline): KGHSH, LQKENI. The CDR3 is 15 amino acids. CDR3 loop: CASSLAGSVTDTQYF. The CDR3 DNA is TGTGCCAGCTCGCTAGCGGGGTCGGTCACAGATACGCAGTATTTT.

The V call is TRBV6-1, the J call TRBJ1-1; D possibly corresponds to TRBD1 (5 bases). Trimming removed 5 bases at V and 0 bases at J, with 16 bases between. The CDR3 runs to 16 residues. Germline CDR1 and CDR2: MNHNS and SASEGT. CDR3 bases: TGTGCCAGCAGTTTCTTTCAAGGAGGGGTGAACACTGAAGCTTTCTTT. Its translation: CASSFFQGGVNTEAFF.

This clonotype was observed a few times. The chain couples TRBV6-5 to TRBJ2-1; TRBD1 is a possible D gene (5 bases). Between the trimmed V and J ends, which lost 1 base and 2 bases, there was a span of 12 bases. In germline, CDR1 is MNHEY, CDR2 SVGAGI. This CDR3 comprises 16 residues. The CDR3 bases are TGTGCCAGCAGTTACTGGGCAGGGCTCACCTACAATGAGCAGTTCTTC. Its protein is CASSYWAGLTYNEQFF.

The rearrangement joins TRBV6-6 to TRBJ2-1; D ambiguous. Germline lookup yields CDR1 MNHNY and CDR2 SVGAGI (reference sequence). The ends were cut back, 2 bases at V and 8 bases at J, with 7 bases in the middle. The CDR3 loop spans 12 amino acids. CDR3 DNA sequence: TGTGCCAGCAGTTACAATGTGGATGAGCAGTTCTTC. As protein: CASSYNVDEQFF.

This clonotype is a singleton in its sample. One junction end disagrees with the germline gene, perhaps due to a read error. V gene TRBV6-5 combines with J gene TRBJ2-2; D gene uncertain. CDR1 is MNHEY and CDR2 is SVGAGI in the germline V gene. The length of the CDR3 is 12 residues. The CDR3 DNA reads TGTGCCAGCGGTTGGAACACCGAGGAGCTGTTTTTT. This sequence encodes CASGWNTEELFF.

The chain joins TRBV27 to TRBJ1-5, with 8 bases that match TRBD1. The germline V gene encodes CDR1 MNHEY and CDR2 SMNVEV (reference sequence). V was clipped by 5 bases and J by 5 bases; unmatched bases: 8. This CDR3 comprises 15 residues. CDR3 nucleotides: TGTGCCAGCAGTAGACCGGGACAGGCCCATCAGCCCCAGCATTTT. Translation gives CASSRPGQAHQPQHF.

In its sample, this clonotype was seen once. CDR3 sequence reads: CASSRTWTSGINEQFF. Written as DNA, the CDR3 is TGTGCCAGCAGCAGGACGTGGACTAGCGGGATCAATGAGCAGTTCTTC. This chain uses TRBV5-6 with TRBJ2-1; 12 nucleotides line up with TRBD2. Germline V gives CDR1 SGHDT, CDR2 YYEEEE. The CDR3 is 16 amino acids. The V and J ends lost 4 bases and 6 bases, in that order; junction bases with no gene match: 8.

CDR3 bases: TGCAGCGTTGCCCAAAATGAGCAGTTCTTC. This codes for CSVAQNEQFF. The chain employs TRBV29-1 and TRBJ2-1, with D unclear. This CDR3 has 10 amino acids. Per the germline V gene, CDR1 is SQVTM and CDR2 is ANQGSEA. The V end lost 4 bases, the J end lost 7 bases, and 5 bases lay between the germline ends.

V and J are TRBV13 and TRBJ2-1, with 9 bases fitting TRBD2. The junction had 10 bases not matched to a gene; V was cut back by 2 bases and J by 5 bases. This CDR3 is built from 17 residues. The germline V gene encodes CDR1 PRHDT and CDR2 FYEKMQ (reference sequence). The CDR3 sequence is CASSLLAGDVGNNEQFF. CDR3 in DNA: TGTGCCAGCAGCTTATTAGCGGGAGACGTTGGCAACAATGAGCAGTTCTTC.

CDR3 sequence reads: CASSPGEGADTEAFF. CDR3 nucleotide sequence: TGTGCCAGCAGTCCAGGGGAGGGGGCGGACACTGAAGCTTTCTTT. V is TRBV12-3 or TRBV12-4 and J is TRBJ1-1; 7 nucleotides line up with TRBD1. The junction had 9 bases not matched to a gene; V was cut back by 5 bases and J by 3 bases. This CDR3 contains 15 residues.

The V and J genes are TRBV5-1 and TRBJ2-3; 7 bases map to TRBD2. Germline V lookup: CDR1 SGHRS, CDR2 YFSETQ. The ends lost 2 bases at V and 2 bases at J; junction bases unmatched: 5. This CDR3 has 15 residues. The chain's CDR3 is CASSLGDYPTDTQYF. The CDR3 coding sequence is TGCGCCAGCAGCTTAGGGGACTACCCCACAGATACGCAGTATTTT. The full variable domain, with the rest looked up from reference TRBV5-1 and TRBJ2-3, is KAGVTQTPRYLIKTRGQQVTLSCSPISGHRSVSWYQQTPGQGLQFLFEYFSETQRNKGNFPGRFSGRQFSNSRSEMNVSTLELGDSALYLCASSLGDYPTDTQYFGPGTRLTVL.

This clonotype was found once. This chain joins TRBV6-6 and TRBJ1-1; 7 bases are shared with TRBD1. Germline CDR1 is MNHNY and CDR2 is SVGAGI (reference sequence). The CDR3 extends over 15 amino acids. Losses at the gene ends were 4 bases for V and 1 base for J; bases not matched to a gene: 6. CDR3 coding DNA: TGTGCCAGCAGTTGGGGACAGACGGGGAACACTGAAGCTTTCTTT. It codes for CASSWGQTGNTEAFF.

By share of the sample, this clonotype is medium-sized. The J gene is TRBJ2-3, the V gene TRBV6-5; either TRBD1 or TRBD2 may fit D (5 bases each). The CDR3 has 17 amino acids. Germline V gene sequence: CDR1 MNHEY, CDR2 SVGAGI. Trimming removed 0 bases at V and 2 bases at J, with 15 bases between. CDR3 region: CASSYSRDGSDTDTQYF. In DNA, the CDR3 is TGTGCCAGCAGTTACTCAAGGGACGGGTCCGACACAGATACGCAGTATTTT.

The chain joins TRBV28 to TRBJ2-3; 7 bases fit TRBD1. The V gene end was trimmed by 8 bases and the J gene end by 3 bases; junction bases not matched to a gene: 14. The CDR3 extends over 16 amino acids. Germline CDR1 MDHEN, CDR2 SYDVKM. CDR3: CASGRPTGSETDTQYF. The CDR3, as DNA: TGTGCCAGCGGCAGACCGACAGGGTCTGAGACAGATACGCAGTATTTT.

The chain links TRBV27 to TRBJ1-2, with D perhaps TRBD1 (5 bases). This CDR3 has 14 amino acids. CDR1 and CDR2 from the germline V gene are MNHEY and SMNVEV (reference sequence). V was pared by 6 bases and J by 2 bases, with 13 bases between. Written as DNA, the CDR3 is TGTGCCAGCAGCCCTGAATGGGGCAACTATGGCTACACCTTC. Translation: CASSPEWGNYGYTF.

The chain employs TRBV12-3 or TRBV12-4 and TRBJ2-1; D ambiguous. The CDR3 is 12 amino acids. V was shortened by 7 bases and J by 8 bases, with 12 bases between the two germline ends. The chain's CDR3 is CASKVSGDEQFF. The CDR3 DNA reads TGTGCCAGCAAGGTCTCTGGGGATGAGCAGTTCTTC.